This T cell receptor beta chain was retrieved from a study of T-cell reconstitution after alpha-beta-depleted transplantation in children (dated by TCRdb to about 2016). As for the study more broadly: T-cell immune reconstitution after TCRalphabeta/CD19-depleted allogeneic hematopoietic cell transplantation in children was quantitatively tracked in the study by means of TCR repertoire profiling.

This clonotype was seen a few times. The target of this receptor is not known. No much larger clone is present one base from it, and per-base qualities are unavailable. The method was PCR. The sequencer listed for this sample is Illumina HiSeq 2500. TCR libraries were prepared with molecular barcoding, using unique molecular identifiers to normalize TCRbeta repertoire quantification. TCRdb reran the public reads through fastp at Q25 and MiXCR, keeping productive beta chains. A single entry per CDR3 protein holds the most common genes and DNA from its merged rows. The sample records roughly 300,000 distinct CDR3 sequences, under 13% of which are singletons. The ten largest clonotypes hold 2% to 3% of the sample. Cut back by 2 bases and 7 bases, the V and J ends lie 13 bases apart. Inclusive of the bounding cysteine and phenylalanine, the CDR3 is 15 residues long. The sequence is cut down to CDR3 DNA, 45 bases in frame from base 1. Per the germline V gene, SGDLS is the CDR1 and YYNGEE is the CDR2.

This material consisted of PBMCs from the stem cell graft donor, taken from the stem cell graft. This clonotype was obtained from a human donor who donated a stem cell graft to a child with acute lymphoblastic leukemia. The sequence is built from TRBV9 and TRBJ1-6, with an unclear D gene assignment. The sequenced DNA: TGTGCCAGCAGCGTGGGCACGGGAGACAATTCACCCCTCCACTTT. Translated, it gives CASSVGTGDNSPLHF.